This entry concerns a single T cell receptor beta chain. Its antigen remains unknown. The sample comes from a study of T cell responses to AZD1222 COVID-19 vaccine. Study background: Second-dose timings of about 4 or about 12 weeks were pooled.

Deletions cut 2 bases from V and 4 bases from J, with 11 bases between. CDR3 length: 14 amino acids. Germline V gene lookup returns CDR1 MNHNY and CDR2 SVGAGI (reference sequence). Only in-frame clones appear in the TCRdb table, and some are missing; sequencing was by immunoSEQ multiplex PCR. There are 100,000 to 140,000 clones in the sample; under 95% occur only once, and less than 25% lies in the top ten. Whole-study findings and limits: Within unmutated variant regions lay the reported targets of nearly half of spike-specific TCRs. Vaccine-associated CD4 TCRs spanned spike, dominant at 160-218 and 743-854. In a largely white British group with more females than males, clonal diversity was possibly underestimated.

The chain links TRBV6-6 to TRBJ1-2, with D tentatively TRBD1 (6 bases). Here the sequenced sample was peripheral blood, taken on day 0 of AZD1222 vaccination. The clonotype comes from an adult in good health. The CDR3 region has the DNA TGTGCCAGCAGTTACGGTACACAGGGCTATGGCTACACCTTC. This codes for CASSYGTQGYGYTF.